This TCR beta chain was recovered during a study of cytomegalovirus exposure and HLA in healthy donors. General study results and limits: In the 90 to 150 validation repertoires, about 95% of cluster scores exceeded 0, per a later analysis.

Assay used: immunoSEQ multiplex PCR; TCRdb lists only in-frame clones, some missing. The data show about 360,000 clones, with 80% to 90% seen just once and over 0.75% held by the top ten. Per germline, CDR1 MDHEN and CDR2 SYDVKM. J lost 3 bases, V lost 8 bases, and 10 bases had no gene match. The CDR3 extends over 15 amino acids. Separate from the approximately 700-subject first cohort was the approximately 130-subject validation cohort, to which the donors belonged. Turning to this clone: What it binds is not known.

The sequencing input was PBMCs. This sequence originates from a woman between 18 and 29 years old in good health and CMV-seronegative. The chain carries TRBV28 and TRBJ1-5; 7 bases match TRBD1. The CDR3 DNA is TGTGCCAGCCGCCACAGGGGAAAGCCCAATCAGCCCCAGCATTTT. It specifies CASRHRGKPNQPQHF.